The 7 T cell receptor beta chains presented below share a single source sample, sequenced in a study of blood T cell repertoires in COVID-19. Method: immunoSEQ multiplex PCR; TCRdb's copy keeps in-frame clones and lacks some. The sample lists over 5,500 clones, 88% seen once, with roughly 22% in the top ten. What was sequenced was peripheral blood. These receptors were taken from a human donor in a cohort sampled during active COVID-19.

The rearrangement uses TRBV2 and TRBJ2-7; 9 bases are shared with TRBD2. Per the germline V gene, CDR1 is SNHLY and CDR2 is FYNNEI. V was pared by 3 bases and J by 3 bases, with 9 bases of the junction left unmatched. The CDR3 loop spans 16 amino acids. CDR3 sequence (DNA): TGTGCCAGCAGTGACTTTAGGACTAGCGACAACTACGAGCAGTACTTC. Translating gives CASSDFRTSDNYEQYF. The full variable domain, in which reference TRBV2 and TRBJ2-7 provide the parts outside the CDR3, is EPEVTQTPSHQVTQMGQEVILRCVPISNHLYFYWYRQILGQKVEFLVSFYNNEISEKSEIFDDQFSVERPDGSNFTLKIRSTKLEDSAMYFCASSDFRTSDNYEQYFGPGTRLTVT.

This clone was picked up one time. In DNA form, the CDR3 reads TGTGCCAGCAGTTTAAGGGGTACTATACGGCCCACCGGGGAGCTGTTTTTT. Translating gives CASSLRGTIRPTGELFF. The chain couples TRBV28 to TRBJ2-2; TRBD1 might be the D (5 bases). The CDR3 length is 17 residues. Germline lookup yields CDR1 MDHEN and CDR2 SYDVKM. V lost 2 bases and J 4 bases, leaving 17 bases between the germline ends.

The rearrangement joins TRBV18 to TRBJ1-2; 10 bases map to TRBD1. Germline V gene data show CDR1 as KGHSH and CDR2 as LQKENI. Unmatched junction bases numbered 4, after V lost 3 bases and J lost 3 bases. CDR3 size: 15 residues. The CDR3 sequence: CASSPGTGAHYGYTF. Written as DNA, the CDR3 is TGTGCCAGCTCACCCGGGACAGGGGCTCACTATGGCTACACCTTC.

This clone was counted between two and nine times. The gene calls are TRBV10-1 and TRBJ2-7; 10 positions agree with TRBD1. This CDR3 spans 13 amino acids. Losses at the gene ends were 8 bases for V and 5 bases for J; bases not matched to a gene: 6. Germline V gives CDR1 WNHNN, CDR2 SYGVQD (reference sequence). The CDR3 DNA follows: TGCGCCAGCCGAGGGACAGGGGAACACGAGCAGTACTTC. Encoded protein: CASRGTGEHEQYF.

By sample share, this clone is medium-sized (0.01 to 0.1%). The chain is built from TRBV28 and TRBJ1-5, with D perhaps TRBD1 (6 bases). Germline assignment: CDR1 MDHEN and CDR2 SYDVKM. The CDR3 is 15 residues long. V lost 1 base and J 6 bases, leaving 13 bases between the germline ends. The CDR3: CASSLYSTGFQPQHF. The CDR3 nucleotides are TGTGCCAGCAGTTTATACTCAACAGGGTTTCAGCCCCAGCATTTT.

The chain has TRBV10-1 and TRBJ2-3, with 7 bases that match TRBD1. The junction had 5 bases not matched to a gene; V was cut back by 8 bases and J by 9 bases. Germline V gene data show CDR1 as WNHNN and CDR2 as SYGVQD (reference sequence). The CDR3 has 11 residues. In DNA, the CDR3 is TGCGCCAGCGGGGAACAGGGGACGCAGTATTTT. Its protein product is CASGEQGTQYF.

This clone has only a few counts. CDR3 sequence reads: CSVEADYEQYF. CDR3 nucleotide sequence: TGCAGCGTTGAGGCAGATTACGAGCAGTACTTC. The chain combines TRBV29-1 with TRBJ2-7, with D unclear. CDR1 is SQVTM and CDR2 is ANQGSEA in the germline V gene. Trimming took off 3 bases at V and 4 bases at J, with 7 bases between the two ends. CDR3 length: 11 amino acids.